This TCR beta chain was recorded in a study of T-cell reconstitution after alpha-beta-depleted transplantation in children. Overall study findings and caveats: Day-60 TCRbeta diversity that was high in some patients was derived from surviving recipient T cells and thymic progenitors. At the one-year point after transplant, T-cell counts and TCRbeta diversity were found to come mostly from T cells that had been newly produced. Expanded graft clones, several hundred of them, were reportedly the source of alpha-beta T cells about two months after transplant.

Trimming cost V 6 bases and J 0 bases; bases outside gene matches: 9. The germline CDR1 and CDR2 sequences are MDHEN and SYDVKM. The CDR3 runs 18 residues. This clonotype has only a few counts. Its antigen is still unknown. Construction of the TCRbeta library involved unique molecular identifiers. TCRdb reprocessed the PCR reads with MiXCR, giving one entry per CDR3 protein. The sample lists fewer than 700,000 distinct CDR3 sequences; approximately 13% were seen once. The rearrangement links TRBV28 to TRBJ2-7; 15 nucleotides line up with TRBD2. This sequence was found in a male patient aged 5 to 17 who had a stem cell transplant for acute myeloid leukemia, so the T cells may come from the graft donor. This specimen consisted of PBMCs, mostly from graft donor cells, obtained 360 days after TCRalphabeta/CD19-depleted stem cell transplant. The CDR3 coding sequence is TGTGCCAGCAGGCCTCCGGGACTAGCGGGAGGTAGCTCCTACGAGCAGTACTTC. This sequence encodes CASRPPGLAGGSSYEQYF. Full variable domain (rest looked up from reference TRBV28 and TRBJ2-7): DVKVTQSSRYLVKRTGEKVFLECVQDMDHENMFWYRQDPGLGLRLIYFSYDVKMKEKGDIPEGYSVSREKKERFSLILESASTNQTSMYLCASRPPGLAGGSSYEQYFGPGTRLTVT.